This TCR beta chain originates from a study of Ad26.COV2.S vaccination and SARS-CoV-2 variants. The wider study: The study gave Ad26.COV2.S intramuscularly, once or twice 56 days apart. Findings and caveats of the study: The authors reported substantial breadth in spike-specific CD8+ and CD4+ T cell responses after vaccination.

Comments on this clone: Its antigen is unknown.

V was clipped by 6 bases and J by 3 bases, with 17 bases between them. The germline gives CDR1 MDHEN, CDR2 SYDVKM. CDR3 length: 16 residues. Data came from immunoSEQ multiplex PCR; TCRdb stores just in-frame clones and leaves some out. The sample has 380,000 or so clones, about 89% seen once. Treatment of the sample: around 19 received Ad26.COV2.S at low or high dose, single or two shots; 5 received placebo; per-sample allocation not given. All samples were drawn on day 63, counting from the first vaccine or placebo injection. This adult donor, from Boston, was 18-55 years old. Wuhan-strain spike was delivered by a replication-incompetent Ad26 vector.

Sequencing was performed on peripheral blood, taken in a trial of Ad26.COV2.S vaccine versus placebo. The chain couples TRBV28 to TRBJ1-4; weak D call: TRBD1 (6 bases). The TCR comes from a person between 18 and 65 years old who received the Ad26.COV2.S COVID-19 vaccine or a placebo. The CDR3 here is CASSLIPPGANEKLFF. CDR3 coding DNA: TGTGCCAGCAGCCTAATCCCCCCAGGGGCTAATGAAAAACTGTTTTTT.